The 18 T cell receptor beta chains presented below share a single source sample, sequenced in a study of blood T cell repertoires in COVID-19 (TCRdb year 2020). Libraries were made using the immunoSEQ multiplex PCR assay. TCRdb retrieved this table from immuneACCESS and kept in-frame rearrangements only. Not all clones are present; in checked studies, unresolved V genes account for under half, and no reason is known for the remainder. The sample yields about 70,000 clones; more than 70% were counted once. The ten largest clonotypes hold under 40% of the sample. The sequenced sample was peripheral blood. These receptors came from a woman older than 75 with active or convalescent COVID-19.

This chain connects TRBV7-3 to TRBJ1-1, with 7 bases identical to TRBD1. The CDR3 spans 13 residues. Trimming cost V 4 bases and J 7 bases; bases outside gene matches: 6. Germline-derived CDR1 and CDR2 are SGHTA and FQGTGA. CDR3 nucleotide sequence: TGTGCCAGCAGCTCCACAGGGGAAGGTGAAGCTTTCTTT. It specifies CASSSTGEGEAFF.

This CDR3 is CASSLDGGVSTDTQYF. In nucleotides, the CDR3 is TGTGCCAGCAGCTTGGACGGGGGGGTAAGCACAGATACGCAGTATTTT. The chain is built from TRBV5-4 and TRBJ2-3, with 8 bases aligning to TRBD2. The CDR3 contains 16 residues. From germline, CDR1 is SGHNT and CDR2 YYREEE (reference sequence). Losses at the gene ends were 0 bases for V and 0 bases for J; bases not matched to a gene: 3.

The chain joins TRBV10-2 to TRBJ2-5; TRBD1 might be the D (7 bases). The CDR3 loop spans 19 amino acids. Germline V gene data show CDR1 as WSHSY and CDR2 as SAAADI. Trimming removed 2 bases from V and 0 bases from J, with 22 bases in between. The CDR3: CASSEREGQWGEYQETQYF. Written as DNA, the CDR3 is TGCGCCAGCAGTGAGCGTGAGGGACAGTGGGGGGAGTACCAAGAGACCCAGTACTTC.

This chain links TRBV7-2 with TRBJ1-6, with unresolved D. This CDR3 spans 15 amino acids. With 6 bases removed from V and 5 bases from J, the gap between germline ends came to 14 bases. Germline V gene data show CDR1 as SGHTA and CDR2 as FQGNSA. CDR3 sequence: CASSLYTVHNSPLHF. The CDR3 DNA is TGTGCCAGCAGTTTGTACACCGTACATAATTCACCCCTCCACTTT.

The chain combines TRBV30 with TRBJ1-2, with 10 bases matching TRBD1. V lost 2 bases to trimming and J lost 5 bases; unmatched junction nucleotides: 2. Per germline, CDR1 GTSNPN and CDR2 SVGIG (reference sequence). CDR3 length: 13 amino acids. The CDR3 loop is CAWSPGQGYGYTF. CDR3 in DNA: TGTGCCTGGAGTCCGGGACAGGGGTATGGCTACACCTTC.

V usage is TRBV5-6 and J usage is TRBJ2-5, with 14 bases matching TRBD2. CDR1 SGHDT and CDR2 YYEEEE come from the germline V gene. V shed 3 bases and J 9 bases; nucleotides not matched to a gene: 13. The CDR3 contains 17 residues. CDR3 in amino acids: CASSSPTSGGARGAQYF. The DNA for the CDR3 is TGTGCCAGCAGCTCCCCGACTAGCGGGGGGGCCCGAGGGGCCCAGTACTTC.

The rearrangement uses TRBV18 and TRBJ1-2; 10 bases fit TRBD1. Germline V CDR1 and CDR2: KGHSH, LQKENI. After removal of 2 bases from V and 8 bases from J, the junction contained 2 bases not matched to a gene. The CDR3 totals 13 residues. The CDR3 here is CASSPGTGEGYTF. In nucleotides, the CDR3 is TGTGCCAGCTCACCAGGGACAGGGGAGGGCTACACCTTC.

This clone was counted at least ten times. The genes are TRBV5-4 and TRBJ2-7; TRBD2 matches at 8 bases. The CDR3 extends over 16 amino acids. Germline assignment: CDR1 SGHNT and CDR2 YYREEE (reference sequence). With 1 base clipped from V and 5 bases from J, the junction kept 11 bases outside the gene matches. The CDR3: CASSLLVAGGGDEQYF. The CDR3 coding sequence is TGTGCCAGCAGCTTGTTGGTTGCGGGAGGTGGGGACGAGCAGTACTTC. Full variable domain (remainder filled in from reference TRBV5-4 and TRBJ2-7): ETGVTQSPTHLIKTRGQQVTLRCSSQSGHNTVSWYQQALGQGPQFIFQYYREEENGRGNFPPRFSGLQFPNYSSELNVNALELDDSALYLCASSLLVAGGGDEQYFGPGTRLTVT.

V and J are TRBV19 and TRBJ1-5; weak D call: TRBD1 (6 bases). V lost 5 bases, J lost 0 bases, and 14 bases lay in between. The CDR3 spans 16 residues. Germline values: CDR1 LNHDA, CDR2 SQIVND (reference sequence). The CDR3 reads CASSLYPRGSNQPQHF. DNA for the CDR3: TGTGCCAGTAGTCTATATCCCAGGGGTAGCAATCAGCCCCAGCATTTT. Looking up the rest from reference TRBV19 and TRBJ1-5 gives the full variable domain: DGGITQSPKYLFRKEGQNVTLSCEQNLNHDAMYWYRQDPGQGLRLIYYSQIVNDFQKGDIAEGYSVSREKKESFPLTVTSAQKNPTAFYLCASSLYPRGSNQPQHFGDGTRLSIL.

The chain combines TRBV18 with TRBJ2-5, with TRBD2 as a possible D gene (6 bases). The CDR3 loop spans 16 amino acids. V was clipped by 6 bases and J by 1 base, with 18 bases between them. Germline V gene lookup returns CDR1 KGHSH and CDR2 LQKENI. The CDR3 region is CASSRGRGLIQETQYF. CDR3 DNA: TGTGCCAGCTCGAGAGGGCGGGGTCTCATCCAAGAGACCCAGTACTTC.

The chain links TRBV28 to TRBJ1-5, with D perhaps matching TRBD1 (6 bases). Deletions cut 6 bases from V and 2 bases from J, with 17 bases between. This CDR3 has 16 residues. Germline V gene sequence: CDR1 MDHEN, CDR2 SYDVKM. The CDR3 spells CASRSPRGSGNQPQHF. The CDR3 DNA follows: TGTGCCAGCAGATCCCCCAGGGGATCGGGCAATCAGCCCCAGCATTTT.

V and J are TRBV6-2 or TRBV6-3 and TRBJ1-5, with D tentatively TRBD1 (5 bases). Trimming cost V 0 bases and J 3 bases, with 12 bases left between them. The CDR3 loop spans 16 amino acids. Germline V gene lookup returns CDR1 MNHEY and CDR2 SVGEGT. The CDR3 region has the DNA TGTGCCAGCAGTTACTCTAACGCGGGGCCCAATCAGCCCCAGCATTTT. Amino acids: CASSYSNAGPNQPQHF.

This chain links TRBV9 with TRBJ1-4, with unresolved D. V lost 1 base, J lost 2 bases, and 6 bases lay in between. This CDR3 has 14 residues. CDR1 and CDR2 (germline): SGDLS, YYNGEE. CDR3 DNA sequence: TGTGCCAGCAGCGTACACAGCACTAATGAAAAACTGTTTTTT. Residues: CASSVHSTNEKLFF.

The CDR3 protein is CASSQAGAGNIQYF. The DNA for the CDR3 is TGTGCCAGCAGCCAAGCAGGGGCAGGAAACATTCAGTACTTC. This sequence joins TRBV14 and TRBJ2-4, with D maybe TRBD1 (6 bases). There are 14 residues in the CDR3. Trimming removed 1 base at V and 6 bases at J, with 10 bases between. Germline V gene sequence: CDR1 SGHDN, CDR2 FVKESK.

The rearrangement links TRBV7-9 to TRBJ2-3; 11 nucleotides match TRBD2. The germline CDR1 and CDR2 sequences are SEHNR and FQNEAQ (reference sequence). Losses at the gene ends were 4 bases for V and 6 bases for J; bases not matched to a gene: 3. There are 14 residues in the CDR3. The CDR3 region has the DNA TGTGCCAGCAGCTCACTAGCGGGGGCGGATACGCAGTATTTT. This codes for CASSSLAGADTQYF.

The chain links TRBV30 to TRBJ1-3, with TRBD1 as a possible D gene (5 bases). The germline CDR1 and CDR2 sequences are GTSNPN and SVGIG (reference sequence). V was cut by 5 bases and J by 2 bases, with 7 bases left in between. This CDR3 region has 12 residues. The CDR3: CAWEGTGNTIYF. DNA for the CDR3: TGTGCCTGGGAGGGGACTGGAAACACCATATATTTT.

On this clone itself: The sample contains more than one DNA sequence encoding this CDR3. This chain links TRBV5-1 with TRBJ2-1; D gene ambiguous. Germline CDR1 SGHRS, CDR2 YFSETQ. V lost 4 bases to trimming and J lost 8 bases, with 13 bases between them. The CDR3 has 13 amino acids. Here the CDR3 reads CASSQTQVDEQFF. Written as DNA, the CDR3 is TGCGCCAGCAGCCAAACGCAGGTTGATGAGCAGTTCTTC.

The chain is built from TRBV3-1 (or the pseudogene TRBV3-2) and TRBJ2-2; 13 bases line up with TRBD2. Germline V gene sequence: CDR1 LGHDT, CDR2 YNNKEL (reference sequence). This CDR3 spans 17 amino acids. The junction had 7 bases not matched to a gene; V was cut back by 4 bases and J by 5 bases. The CDR3: CASSRTSGGMGTGELFF. The CDR3 DNA follows: TGTGCCAGCAGCCGGACTAGCGGGGGTATGGGTACCGGGGAGCTGTTTTTT.